This TCR beta chain was profiled in a study of spatial heterogeneity in lung cancer. On the study more broadly: Tumor regions showed TCR transcript counts that correlated strongly with a T cell module score from matched bulk RNA-seq. TCR and UMI combinations that were unique each appeared, on average, more than ten times in raw reads.

General study findings and limits: Tracking of tumor mutation counts was seen in expanded intratumoral alpha and beta TCR counts.

Indicated time point: sample taken at primary tumor resection. The input material, whole RNA from tumor, nontumor lung or frozen PBMC, was sequenced unsorted. Within the sample, this clonotype is medium-sized. The antigen is undetermined. TCRdb itself ran the 5' RACE reads through MiXCR, one entry per CDR3 protein. The table records roughly 9,700 distinct CDR3 sequences, around 8.7% of them present only once. Germline V gene lookup returns CDR1 MNHEY and CDR2 SVGAGI. Trimming removed 6 bases from V and 0 bases from J; junction bases left unmatched: 7. The CDR3 has 16 amino acids. The sequence was obtained from a female donor with early-stage non-small cell lung cancer. The material was lung tumor tissue, obtained at surgery. The chain carries TRBV6-5 and TRBJ1-4, with 7 bases that match TRBD1. CDR3 in amino acids: CASRGDRSSTNEKLFF. The CDR3 DNA is TGTGCCAGCAGGGGGGACAGATCTTCAACTAATGAAAAACTGTTTTTT.